The present entry profiles one T cell receptor beta chain with its context. Its specificity is unknown. PCR was performed a second time for roughly 7 to 11 cycles using a sample-barcoded 5' primer and a J-beta primer mix. MiXCR, applied by TCRdb to the 5' RACE reads, yields one record per CDR3 protein. This table has about 1.5 million distinct CDR3 sequences, 35% to 45% appearing once. The data originate from a study of blood T cells in healthy people across ages. Study-level results: Long-lived and aged donors differed, with more naive CD4+ cells and higher diversity in the long-lived.

CDR1 and CDR2 from the germline V gene are MDHEN and SYDVKM. V dropped 2 bases and J dropped 4 bases, with 11 bases sitting between them. CDR3 length: 14 amino acids. V gene TRBV28 combines with J gene TRBJ1-2; D is undetermined. The specimen sequenced was blood. The receptor was derived from a young woman in good health. CDR3: CASSLTYGTYGYTF. DNA of the CDR3: TGTGCCAGCAGTTTAACATACGGAACCTATGGCTACACCTTC.